This TCR beta chain emerged from a study of blood T cell repertoires in COVID-19. For the study at large: Acute and convalescent COVID-19 samples came from the United States, Italy and Spain. T cells, B-cell-depleted T cells, or PBMCs provided the cDNA or gDNA that served as material.

Seattle enrolled patients during active infection and tracked them longitudinally. Produced via immunoSEQ multiplex PCR; TCRdb's table is partial and in-frame only. The sample shows fewer than 200,000 clones, around 85% of them seen only once. The CDR3 extends over 18 amino acids. Germline V gives CDR1 LNHDA, CDR2 SQIVND (reference sequence). V lost 2 bases to trimming and J lost 0 bases, with 14 bases between them. The specimen was peripheral blood. The source is an elderly woman with COVID-19, enrolled during active disease. The V call is TRBV19, the J call TRBJ1-6, with D unresolved. This CDR3 is CASSISLGGSSYNSPLHF. The CDR3 bases are TGTGCCAGTAGTATAAGCTTGGGCGGGAGCTCCTATAATTCACCCCTCCACTTT.